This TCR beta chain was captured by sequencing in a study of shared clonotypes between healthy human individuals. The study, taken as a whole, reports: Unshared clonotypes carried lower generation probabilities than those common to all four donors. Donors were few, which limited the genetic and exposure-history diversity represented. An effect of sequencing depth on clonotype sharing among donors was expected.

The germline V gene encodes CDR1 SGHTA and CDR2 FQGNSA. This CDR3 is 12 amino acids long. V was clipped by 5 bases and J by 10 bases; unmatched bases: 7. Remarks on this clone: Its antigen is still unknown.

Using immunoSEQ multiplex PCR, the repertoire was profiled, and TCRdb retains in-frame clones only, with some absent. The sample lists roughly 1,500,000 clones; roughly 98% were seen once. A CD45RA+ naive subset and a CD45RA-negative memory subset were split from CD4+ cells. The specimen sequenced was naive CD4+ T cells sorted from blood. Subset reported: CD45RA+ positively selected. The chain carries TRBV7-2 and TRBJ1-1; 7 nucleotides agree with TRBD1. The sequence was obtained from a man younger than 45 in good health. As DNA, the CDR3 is TGTGCCAGCAGCCCCGGACAGGTGCGAGCTTTCTTT. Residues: CASSPGQVRAFF. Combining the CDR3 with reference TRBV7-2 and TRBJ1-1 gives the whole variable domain GAGVSQSPSNKVTEKGKDVELRCDPISGHTALYWYRQSLGQGLEFLIYFQGNSAPDKSGLPSDRFSAERTGGSVSTLTIQRTQQEDSAVYLCASSPGQVRAFFGQGTRLTVV.